Below, 21 T cell receptor beta chains from the same sample are listed, as sequenced in a study of cytomegalovirus exposure and HLA in healthy donors. Here immunoSEQ multiplex PCR was the method, and the copy in TCRdb shows in-frame clones only, minus some. The repertoire has 90,000 to 110,000 clones, roughly 86% of them found once; the top ten carry roughly 2.2%. Sequencing was carried out using PBMCs. These receptors originate from a woman under 30 in good health and CMV-seronegative.

This chain's CDR3 is CASSSHRGQVATNEKLFF. CDR3 DNA sequence: TGTGCCAGCAGCTCCCACAGGGGGCAAGTTGCAACTAATGAAAAACTGTTTTTT. The gene calls are TRBV11-2 and TRBJ1-4; TRBD1 aligns across 9 bases. V was pared by 4 bases and J by 0 bases, with 9 bases of the junction left unmatched. Germline CDR1 SGHAT, CDR2 FQNNGV. The CDR3 consists of 18 residues.

For this clone: The junction and the germline gene differ at one end; a read error may be behind it. This rearrangement joins TRBV9 to TRBJ2-1; D gene uncertain. Per the germline V gene, CDR1 is SGDLS and CDR2 is YYNGEE. This CDR3 has 15 residues. CDR3 sequence (DNA): TGTGCCAGCAGCGCCGGTGGATCCCACTACAATGAGATCCTCTTC. This sequence encodes CASSAGGSHYNEILF.

The genes are TRBV5-1 and TRBJ2-1; D perhaps matches TRBD2 (6 bases). The CDR3 spans 16 residues. The germline gives CDR1 SGHRS, CDR2 YFSETQ. Trimming removed 4 bases at V and 0 bases at J, with 14 bases between. The CDR3, as DNA: TGCGCCAGCAGCGGAACACTAGCTAGCTCCTACAATGAGCAGTTCTTC. This sequence encodes CASSGTLASSYNEQFF.

This clone came up once. This rearrangement joins TRBV11-2 to TRBJ1-2; D perhaps matches TRBD1 (6 bases). Trimming pared 5 bases from V and 6 bases from J, leaving 7 bases between. CDR3 length: 11 amino acids. The V gene's germline CDR1 is SGHAT and CDR2 FQNNGV. The DNA of the CDR3 is TGTGCCAGCAGCCACAGGGATGGCTACACCTTC. Translated, it gives CASSHRDGYTF.

This clone was detected once. The rearrangement uses TRBV29-1 and TRBJ2-7, with TRBD2 as a possible D gene (5 bases). Trimming took off 3 bases at V and 0 bases at J, with 12 bases between the two ends. Germline values: CDR1 SQVTM, CDR2 ANQGSEA. CDR3 length: 14 amino acids. CDR3 nucleotide sequence: TGCAGCGTTGACCCGGGGTACATCTCCTACGAGCAGTACTTC. This encodes CSVDPGYISYEQYF.

The J gene is TRBJ1-1, the V gene TRBV6-6; a possible D gene is TRBD1 (5 bases). CDR1 is MNHNY, CDR2 SVGAGI, per germline (reference sequence). V was clipped by 6 bases and J by 4 bases, with 12 bases between them. This CDR3 has 13 residues. The CDR3 nucleotides are TGTGCCAGCAGCAATGGGGGGAGCACTGAAGCTTTCTTT. It encodes CASSNGGSTEAFF.

The chain combines TRBV7-6 with TRBJ2-1; TRBD2 aligns across 13 bases. Germline CDR1 reads SGHVS; CDR2 reads FNYEAQ. The CDR3 is 18 residues long. Unmatched junction bases numbered 17, after V lost 6 bases and J lost 9 bases. The CDR3 here is CASSTTSGRRAAWIEQFF. CDR3 coding DNA: TGTGCCAGCAGTACGACTAGCGGGAGGAGAGCGGCCTGGATTGAGCAGTTCTTC. Looking up the rest from reference TRBV7-6 and TRBJ2-1 gives the full variable domain: GAGVSQSPRYKVTKRGQDVALRCDPISGHVSLYWYRQALGQGPEFLTYFNYEAQQDKSGLPNDRFSAERPEGSISTLTIQRTEQRDSAMYRCASSTTSGRRAAWIEQFFGPGTRLTVL.

The gene calls are TRBV6-6 and TRBJ1-3; a weak D match, TRBD1 (6 bases). The CDR3 is 13 residues long. Germline V gene sequence: CDR1 MNHNY, CDR2 SVGAGI (reference sequence). V lost 6 bases and J lost 1, with 7 bases in between. As DNA, the CDR3 is TGTGCCAGCAGAGACAGGTCTGGAAACACCATATATTTT. Its translation: CASRDRSGNTIYF.

This sequence joins TRBV4-3 and TRBJ2-1; 10 bases match TRBD2. This CDR3 spans 16 amino acids. CDR1 is LGHNA and CDR2 is YSLEER in the germline V gene. With 0 bases clipped from V and 10 bases from J, the junction kept 9 bases outside the gene matches. The CDR3 DNA sequence: TGCGCCAGCAGCCAAGATCGCACTAGCGGGAACCGAGAGCAGTTCTTC. Its translation is CASSQDRTSGNREQFF.

The J gene is TRBJ2-7, the V gene TRBV7-2, with 7 bases matching TRBD1. V trimming: 3 bases; J trimming: 2 bases; junction bases outside the gene matches: 10. The CDR3 covers 16 residues. Germline-derived CDR1 and CDR2 are SGHTA and FQGNSA. The CDR3 is CASSFSQGDIPYEQYF. The CDR3 region has the DNA TGTGCCAGCAGCTTTAGTCAGGGGGATATTCCCTACGAGCAGTACTTC.

The chain joins TRBV5-1 to TRBJ1-3; 9 nucleotides match TRBD1. This CDR3 contains 13 residues. The germline gives CDR1 SGHRS, CDR2 YFSETQ. V shed 8 bases and J 5 bases; nucleotides not matched to a gene: 5. This CDR3 reads CASSQGARNTIYF. In nucleotides, the CDR3 is TGCGCCAGTTCACAGGGGGCCAGAAACACCATATATTTT.

V usage is TRBV27 and J usage is TRBJ1-5; a possible D gene is TRBD1 (5 bases). CDR3 length equals 13 residues. The V gene's germline CDR1 is MNHEY and CDR2 SMNVEV (reference sequence). V lost 6 bases and J lost 3, with 9 bases in between. The CDR3 region is CASSTGYNQPQHF. CDR3 DNA: TGTGCCAGCAGCACAGGCTACAATCAGCCCCAGCATTTT.

This rearrangement joins TRBV13 to TRBJ2-1, with a possible D match to TRBD2 (6 bases). The CDR3 covers 12 residues. Germline CDR1 reads PRHDT; CDR2 reads FYEKMQ (reference sequence). Trimming took off 2 bases at V and 8 bases at J, with 7 bases between the two ends. This CDR3 reads CASSLTGDEQFF. CDR3 coding DNA: TGTGCCAGCAGCTTAACGGGGGATGAGCAGTTCTTC.

This clone has a handful of counts. The gene calls are TRBV7-2 and TRBJ2-3, with 10 bases matching TRBD2. The length of the CDR3 is 16 residues. CDR1 and CDR2 (germline): SGHTA, FQGNSA. Trimming took 5 bases from V and 6 from J; bases not matched to a gene: 11. DNA for the CDR3: TGTGCCAGCAGCCTCGAGCGGGAGGGACTGGGGGATACGCAGTATTTT. It specifies CASSLEREGLGDTQYF.

V and J are TRBV30 and TRBJ1-1; possibly TRBD1 for D (6 bases). The CDR3 has 12 residues. V was trimmed by 5 bases and J by 7 bases, leaving 14 bases between them. CDR1 and CDR2 (germline): GTSNPN, SVGIG (reference sequence). DNA for the CDR3: TGTGCCTGGGACAGGAGTGAGTATGAAGCTTTCTTT. Protein product: CAWDRSEYEAFF.

The V and J genes are TRBV7-6 and TRBJ2-3; 9 bases match TRBD1. CDR1 is SGHVS, CDR2 FNYEAQ, per germline. This CDR3 has 15 amino acids. The ends lost 6 bases at V and 1 base at J; junction bases unmatched: 5. The CDR3 region has the DNA TGTGCCAGCAGACCAACAGGGGGCCGCACAGATACGCAGTATTTT. Translation gives CASRPTGGRTDTQYF.

The count of this clone is one. The rearrangement links TRBV7-9 to TRBJ2-6, with no clear D. The germline V gene encodes CDR1 SEHNR and CDR2 FQNEAQ (reference sequence). The CDR3 is made up of 15 amino acids. V was clipped by 6 bases and J by 0 bases, with 9 bases between them. This chain's CDR3 is CASSTDNSGANVLTF. The CDR3 DNA reads TGTGCCAGCAGTACAGACAACTCTGGGGCCAACGTCCTGACTTTC.

This clone was recorded only once. V and J are TRBV6-5 and TRBJ2-2, with 10 bases lining up with TRBD2. In germline, CDR1 is MNHEY, CDR2 SVGAGI. V gave up 2 bases and J gave up 3 bases; unmatched junction bases: 0. The CDR3 runs to 15 residues. The DNA of the CDR3 is TGTGCCAGCAGTTACGGGACTAGCGACACCGGGGAGCTGTTTTTT. It codes for CASSYGTSDTGELFF.

This clone was seen only a few times. This chain links TRBV15 with TRBJ2-5; 7 bases line up with TRBD2. V was clipped by 1 base and J by 5 bases; unmatched bases: 10. Per germline, CDR1 LNHNV and CDR2 YYDKDF (reference sequence). CDR3 length equals 16 residues. In DNA form, the CDR3 reads TGTGCCACCAGCAGAGTTTCGGGGGGAGAGGCGGAGACCCAGTACTTC. Its translation: CATSRVSGGEAETQYF.

The CDR3 region has the DNA TGTGCCAGCAGCTTACAGGGGGCAAGTGAAAAACTGTTTTTT. Protein sequence: CASSLQGASEKLFF. This rearrangement joins TRBV5-6 to TRBJ1-4, with 9 nucleotides matching TRBD1. This CDR3 contains 14 residues. Germline-derived CDR1 and CDR2 are SGHDT and YYEEEE. V gave up 2 bases and J gave up 7 bases; unmatched junction bases: 3. Full variable domain (missing parts from reference TRBV5-6 and TRBJ1-4): DAGVTQSPTHLIKTRGQQVTLRCSPKSGHDTVSWYQQALGQGPQFIFQYYEEEERQRGNFPDRFSGHQFPNYSSELNVNALLLGDSALYLCASSLQGASEKLFFGSGTQLSVL.

This chain joins TRBV7-6 and TRBJ1-1, with 9 positions matching TRBD1. V shed 5 bases, J shed 5 bases, and the junction held 3 bases outside the gene matches. Germline V gene data show CDR1 as SGHVS and CDR2 as FNYEAQ. The CDR3 runs 13 residues. CDR3 DNA: TGTGCCAGCAGCGCGGACAGGGGAACTGAAGCTTTCTTT. Translating it yields CASSADRGTEAFF.